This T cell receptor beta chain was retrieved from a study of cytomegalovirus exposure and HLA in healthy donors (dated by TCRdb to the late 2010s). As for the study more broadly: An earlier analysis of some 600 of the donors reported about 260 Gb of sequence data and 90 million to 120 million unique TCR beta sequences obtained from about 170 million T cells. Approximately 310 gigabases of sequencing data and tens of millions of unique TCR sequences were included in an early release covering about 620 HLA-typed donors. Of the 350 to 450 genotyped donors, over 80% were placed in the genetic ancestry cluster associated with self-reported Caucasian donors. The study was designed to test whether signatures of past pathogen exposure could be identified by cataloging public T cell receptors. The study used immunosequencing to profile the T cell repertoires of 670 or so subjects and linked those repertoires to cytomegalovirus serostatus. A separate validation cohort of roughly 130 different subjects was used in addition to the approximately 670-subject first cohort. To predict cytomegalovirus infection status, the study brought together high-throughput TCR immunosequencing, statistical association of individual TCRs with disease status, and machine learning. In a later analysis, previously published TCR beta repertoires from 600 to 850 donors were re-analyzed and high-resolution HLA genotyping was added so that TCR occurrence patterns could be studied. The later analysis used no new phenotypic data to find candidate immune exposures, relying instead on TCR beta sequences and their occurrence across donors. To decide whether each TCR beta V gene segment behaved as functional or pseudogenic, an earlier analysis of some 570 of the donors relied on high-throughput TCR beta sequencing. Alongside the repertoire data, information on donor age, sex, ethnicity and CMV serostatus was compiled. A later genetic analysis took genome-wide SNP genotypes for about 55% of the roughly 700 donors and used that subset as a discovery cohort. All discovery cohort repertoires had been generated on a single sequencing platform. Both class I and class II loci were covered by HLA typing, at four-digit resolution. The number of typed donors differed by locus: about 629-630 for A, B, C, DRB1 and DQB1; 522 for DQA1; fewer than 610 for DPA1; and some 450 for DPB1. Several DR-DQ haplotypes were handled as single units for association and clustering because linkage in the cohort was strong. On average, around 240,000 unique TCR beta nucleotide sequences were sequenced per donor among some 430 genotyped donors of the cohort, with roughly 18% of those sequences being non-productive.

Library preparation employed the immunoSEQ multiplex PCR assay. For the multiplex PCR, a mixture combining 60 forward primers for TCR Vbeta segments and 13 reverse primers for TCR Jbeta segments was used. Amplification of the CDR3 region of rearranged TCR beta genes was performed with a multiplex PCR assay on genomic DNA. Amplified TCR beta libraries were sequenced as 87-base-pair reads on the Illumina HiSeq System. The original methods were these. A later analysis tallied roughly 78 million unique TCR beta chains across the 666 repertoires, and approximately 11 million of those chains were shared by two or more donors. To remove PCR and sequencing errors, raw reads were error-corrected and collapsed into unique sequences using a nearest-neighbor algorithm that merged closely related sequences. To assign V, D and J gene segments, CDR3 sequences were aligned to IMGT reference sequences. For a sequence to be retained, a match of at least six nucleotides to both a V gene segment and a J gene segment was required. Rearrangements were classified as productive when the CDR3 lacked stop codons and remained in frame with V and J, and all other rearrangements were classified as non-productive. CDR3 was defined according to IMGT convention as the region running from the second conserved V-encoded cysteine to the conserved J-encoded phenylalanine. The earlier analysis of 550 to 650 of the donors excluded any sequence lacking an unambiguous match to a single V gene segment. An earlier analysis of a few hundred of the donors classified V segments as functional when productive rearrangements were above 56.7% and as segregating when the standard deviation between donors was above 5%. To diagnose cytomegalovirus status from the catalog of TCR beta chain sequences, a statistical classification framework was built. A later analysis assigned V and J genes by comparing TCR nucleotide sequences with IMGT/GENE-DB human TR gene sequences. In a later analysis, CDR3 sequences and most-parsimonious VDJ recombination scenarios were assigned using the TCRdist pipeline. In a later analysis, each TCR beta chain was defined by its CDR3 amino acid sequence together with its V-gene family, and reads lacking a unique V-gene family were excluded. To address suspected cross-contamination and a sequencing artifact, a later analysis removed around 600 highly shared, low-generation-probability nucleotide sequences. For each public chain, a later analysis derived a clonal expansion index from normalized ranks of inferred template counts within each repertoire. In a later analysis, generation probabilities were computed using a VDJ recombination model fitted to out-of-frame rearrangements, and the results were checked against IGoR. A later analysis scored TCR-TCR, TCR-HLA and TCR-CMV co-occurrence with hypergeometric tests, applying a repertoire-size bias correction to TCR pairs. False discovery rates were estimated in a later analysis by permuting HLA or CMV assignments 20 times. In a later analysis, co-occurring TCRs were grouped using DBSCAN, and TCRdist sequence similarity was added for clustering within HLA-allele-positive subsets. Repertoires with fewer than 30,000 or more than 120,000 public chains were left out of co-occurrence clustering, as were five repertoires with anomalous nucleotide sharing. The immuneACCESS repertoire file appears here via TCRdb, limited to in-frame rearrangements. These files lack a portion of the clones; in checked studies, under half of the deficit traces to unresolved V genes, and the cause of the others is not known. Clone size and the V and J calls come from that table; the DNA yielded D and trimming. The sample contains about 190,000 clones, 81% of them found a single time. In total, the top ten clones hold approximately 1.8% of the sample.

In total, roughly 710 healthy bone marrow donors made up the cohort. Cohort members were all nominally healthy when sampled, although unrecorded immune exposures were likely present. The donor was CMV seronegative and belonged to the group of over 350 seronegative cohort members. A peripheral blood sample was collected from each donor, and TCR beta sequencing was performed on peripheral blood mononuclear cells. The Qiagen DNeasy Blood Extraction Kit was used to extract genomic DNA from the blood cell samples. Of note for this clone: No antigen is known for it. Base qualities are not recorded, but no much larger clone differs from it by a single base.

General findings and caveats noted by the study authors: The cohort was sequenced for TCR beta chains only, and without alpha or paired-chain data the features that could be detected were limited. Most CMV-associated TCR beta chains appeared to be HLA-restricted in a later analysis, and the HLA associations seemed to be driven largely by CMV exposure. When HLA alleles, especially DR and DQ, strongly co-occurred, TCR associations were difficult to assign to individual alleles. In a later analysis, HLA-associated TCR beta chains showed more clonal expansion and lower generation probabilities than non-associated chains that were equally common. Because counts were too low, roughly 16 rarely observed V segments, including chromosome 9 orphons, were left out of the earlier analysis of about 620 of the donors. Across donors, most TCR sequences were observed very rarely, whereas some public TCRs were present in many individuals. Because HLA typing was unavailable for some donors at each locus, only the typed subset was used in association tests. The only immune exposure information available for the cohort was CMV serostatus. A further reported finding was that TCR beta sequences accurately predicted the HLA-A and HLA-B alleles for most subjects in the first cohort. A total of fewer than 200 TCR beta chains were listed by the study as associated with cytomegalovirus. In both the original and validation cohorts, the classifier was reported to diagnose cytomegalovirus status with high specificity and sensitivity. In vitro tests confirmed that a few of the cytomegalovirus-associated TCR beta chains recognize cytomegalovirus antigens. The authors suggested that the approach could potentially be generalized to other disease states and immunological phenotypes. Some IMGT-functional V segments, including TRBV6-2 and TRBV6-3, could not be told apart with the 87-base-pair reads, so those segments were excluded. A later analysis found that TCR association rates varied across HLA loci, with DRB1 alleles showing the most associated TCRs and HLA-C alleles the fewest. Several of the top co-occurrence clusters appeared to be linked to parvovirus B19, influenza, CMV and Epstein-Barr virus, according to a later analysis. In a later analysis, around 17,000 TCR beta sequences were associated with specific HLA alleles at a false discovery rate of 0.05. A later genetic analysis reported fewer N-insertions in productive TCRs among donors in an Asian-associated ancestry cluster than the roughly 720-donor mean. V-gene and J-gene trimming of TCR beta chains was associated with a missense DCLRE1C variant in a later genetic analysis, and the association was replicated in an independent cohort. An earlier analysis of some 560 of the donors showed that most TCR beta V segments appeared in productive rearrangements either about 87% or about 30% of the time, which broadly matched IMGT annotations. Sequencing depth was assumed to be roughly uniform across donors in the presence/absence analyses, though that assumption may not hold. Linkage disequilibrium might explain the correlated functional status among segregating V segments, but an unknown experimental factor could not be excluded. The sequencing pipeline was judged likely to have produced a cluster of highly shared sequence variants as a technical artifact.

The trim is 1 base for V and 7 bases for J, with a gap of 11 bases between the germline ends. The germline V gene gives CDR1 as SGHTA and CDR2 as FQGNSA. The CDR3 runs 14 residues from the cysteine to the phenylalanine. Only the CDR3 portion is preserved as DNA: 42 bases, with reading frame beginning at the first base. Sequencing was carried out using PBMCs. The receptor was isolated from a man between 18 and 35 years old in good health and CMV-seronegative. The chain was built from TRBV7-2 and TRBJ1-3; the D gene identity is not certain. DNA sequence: TGTGCCAGCAGCTTAGGGGGAGGGTGGAACACCATATATTTT. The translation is CASSLGGGWNTIYF.